A selection of T cell receptor beta chains follows, all from one sample in a study of prognosis after radiotherapy for stage I lung cancer. One entry per CDR3 protein, called by TCRdb with MiXCR from the multiplex PCR reads. Among about 47,000 distinct CDR3 sequences, 30% to 35% were seen once, and the ten largest hold about a tenth. Sequences were derived from PBMCs, sampled before or after stereotactic body radiation therapy (not recorded which). These TCRs come from a donor over 45 with non-small cell lung cancer. Both conserved end residues are part of each CDR3. A D gene is named only where the DNA matches it firmly. Rows give clone size only sometimes, using once, few, many, or a class for an expanded clone.

j_gene: TRBJ2-2; v_gene: TRBV19; d_gene: .; abundance: many; CDR3nt: TGTGCCAGTACAGTATCGTTGGGAGGGGGAAGAGGTCCCGGGGAGCTGTTTTTT; CDR3aa: CASTVSLGGGRGPGELFF
j_gene: TRBJ1-1; v_gene: TRBV6-5; d_gene: TRBD1; abundance: many; CDR3nt: TGTGCCAGCAGTTACTGGGACAGGGCGAACACTGAAGCTTTCTTT; CDR3aa: CASSYWDRANTEAFF
j_gene: TRBJ2-3; v_gene: TRBV6-2/TRBV6-3; d_gene: .; abundance: many; CDR3nt: TGTGCCAGCAGTTGGCAGATCACAGATACGCAGTATTTT; CDR3aa: CASSWQITDTQYF
j_gene: TRBJ1-2; v_gene: TRBV19; d_gene: .; abundance: .; CDR3nt: TGTGCCAGTAGTATTTCCTTAGGACGGGGGGGCTATGGCTACACCTTC; CDR3aa: CASSISLGRGGYGYTF
j_gene: TRBJ1-6; v_gene: TRBV3-1; d_gene: .; abundance: many; CDR3nt: TGTGCCAGCAGCCCTCGGCCACCAATTTCACCCCTCCACTTT; CDR3aa: CASSPRPPISPLHF
j_gene: TRBJ2-6; v_gene: TRBV12-3/TRBV12-4; d_gene: TRBD1; abundance: .; CDR3nt: TGTGCCAGCAGTCAGGGGGCAACAGGGGCCAACGTCCTGACTTTC; CDR3aa: CASSQGATGANVLTF
j_gene: TRBJ1-3; v_gene: TRBV25-1; d_gene: .; abundance: many; CDR3nt: TGTGCCAGCAGTGGTCAGGGAAAGAGCTTGGATGGAAACACCATATATTTT; CDR3aa: CASSGQGKSLDGNTIYF
j_gene: TRBJ2-7; v_gene: TRBV12-3/TRBV12-4; d_gene: TRBD1; abundance: .; CDR3nt: TGTGCCAGAAGCCCCTTCGGGACAGGATACGAGCAGTACTTC; CDR3aa: CARSPFGTGYEQYF
j_gene: TRBJ1-2; v_gene: TRBV19; d_gene: .; abundance: .; CDR3nt: TGTGCCAGTAGTATAGATCTGTCTAGTATTGGCTACACCTTC; CDR3aa: CASSIDLSSIGYTF
j_gene: TRBJ2-7; v_gene: TRBV5-5; d_gene: .; abundance: many; CDR3nt: TGTGCCAGCAGCTTTTACGAGGAGCAGTACTTC; CDR3aa: CASSFYEEQYF
j_gene: TRBJ1-1; v_gene: TRBV6-1; d_gene: .; abundance: .; CDR3nt: TGTGCCAGCAGGATTTCCTATCGCGTTACGAACACTGAAGCTTTCTTC; CDR3aa: CASRISYRVTNTEAFF
j_gene: TRBJ1-5; v_gene: TRBV28; d_gene: .; abundance: .; CDR3nt: TGTGCCAGCAGATACCTACAGAATAGCAATCAGCCCCAGCATTTT; CDR3aa: CASRYLQNSNQPQHF
j_gene: TRBJ2-7; v_gene: TRBV30; d_gene: .; abundance: many; CDR3nt: TGTGCCTGGAGTTTTTATTACGAGCAGTACTTC; CDR3aa: CAWSFYYEQYF
j_gene: TRBJ1-2; v_gene: TRBV7-2; d_gene: TRBD1; abundance: many; CDR3nt: TGTGCCAGCAACCCGACAGGGATTAGGGGAAACTATGGCTACACCTTC; CDR3aa: CASNPTGIRGNYGYTF
j_gene: TRBJ2-3; v_gene: TRBV11-3; d_gene: .; abundance: many; CDR3nt: TGTGCCAGCAGCTTACTGGACGGAACCACAGATACGCAGTATTTT; CDR3aa: CASSLLDGTTDTQYF
j_gene: TRBJ2-3; v_gene: TRBV9; d_gene: .; abundance: .; CDR3nt: TGTGCCAGCAGCCCCCCATGGGTCGTCGATACGCAGTATTTT; CDR3aa: CASSPPWVVDTQYF
j_gene: TRBJ2-1; v_gene: TRBV7-2; d_gene: TRBD2; abundance: .; CDR3nt: TGTGCCAGCATTAAAGGACTAGCGGGAGTCTATGAGCATTTCTTC; CDR3aa: CASIKGLAGVYEHFF
j_gene: TRBJ2-1; v_gene: TRBV5-1; d_gene: TRBD2; abundance: many; CDR3nt: TGCGCCAGCAGCTTGGGAGGCGCTAGCGGGACATCAAATGAGCAGTTCTTC; CDR3aa: CASSLGGASGTSNEQFF
j_gene: TRBJ2-1; v_gene: TRBV12-3/TRBV12-4; d_gene: TRBD2; abundance: many; CDR3nt: TGTGCCAGCAGTTTCTCTGTACTAGCGGGAGGCGATGAGCAGTTCTTC; CDR3aa: CASSFSVLAGGDEQFF
j_gene: TRBJ2-3; v_gene: TRBV6-2/TRBV6-3; d_gene: .; abundance: many; CDR3nt: TGTGCCAGCAGTCTTTCGGGAGTCCCGACCAGCACAGATACGCAGTATTTT; CDR3aa: CASSLSGVPTSTDTQYF
j_gene: TRBJ2-3; v_gene: TRBV28; d_gene: .; abundance: many; CDR3nt: TGTGCCAGCAGCCCTGACAGGACTAGCACAGATACGCAGTATTTT; CDR3aa: CASSPDRTSTDTQYF
j_gene: TRBJ2-5; v_gene: TRBV7-2; d_gene: .; abundance: many; CDR3nt: TGTGCCAGCAGCTTAGTGGCGGCGGCCCTATTAGAGACCCAGTACTTC; CDR3aa: CASSLVAAALLETQYF
j_gene: TRBJ2-6; v_gene: TRBV12-3/TRBV12-4; d_gene: .; abundance: many; CDR3nt: TGTGCCAGCAGTCCGACGCTCTCTGGGGCCAACGTCCTGACTTTC; CDR3aa: CASSPTLSGANVLTF